The T cell receptor (beta chain) under discussion was sequenced for a study of T-cell reconstitution after alpha-beta-depleted transplantation in children. Study observations and caveats: Several hundred expanded graft clones reportedly supplied alpha-beta T cells about two months after transplant.

A note on this clonotype: Its antigen is not known.

V lost 3 bases, J lost 3 bases, and 7 bases stayed unmatched. Germline values: CDR1 MGHDK, CDR2 SYGVNS. This CDR3 comprises 15 residues. This sample's TCRbeta library carried unique molecular identifier barcodes. Each CDR3 protein gets one entry after TCRdb re-called the PCR reads with MiXCR. Here the sample spans 580,000 or so distinct CDR3 sequences, approximately 22% being singletons. The sequence derives from a boy under two years old who had a stem cell transplant for acute myeloid leukemia, so the T cells may come from the graft donor. The chain recombines TRBV25-1 with TRBJ1-2, with 7 nucleotides matching TRBD1. Source: PBMCs, mostly from graft donor cells, taken 360 days after TCRalphabeta/CD19-depleted stem cell transplant. CDR3 region: CASSDRDRPYYGYTF. In DNA, the CDR3 is TGTGCCAGCAGTGATCGGGACAGACCTTACTATGGCTACACCTTC.